The source of this TCR beta chain is a study of blood T cell repertoires in COVID-19. Sequencing was performed with immunoSEQ multiplex PCR; in TCRdb, only in-frame clones are kept and a portion is missing. The data contain fewer than 200,000 clones, around 80% of them singletons. The clonotype comes from a man in his 60s with acute or convalescent COVID-19. Specimen: peripheral blood.

CDR3 nucleotide sequence: TGTGCCACCAGTGACCCCGGGACAGGGTTCACCGGGGAGCTGTTTTTT. This sequence encodes CATSDPGTGFTGELFF. The chain carries TRBV24-1 and TRBJ2-2, with 9 bases lining up with TRBD1. After removal of 4 bases from V and 4 bases from J, the junction contained 6 bases not matched to a gene. Germline V CDR1 and CDR2: KGHDR, SFDVKD. This CDR3 is 16 amino acids long.